This T cell receptor beta chain was recovered during a study of blood T cell repertoires in COVID-19. Study information: Spain, Italy and the United States supplied samples that represented acute and convalescent COVID-19. PBMCs, B-cell-depleted T cells, or T cells were the source of the cDNA or gDNA that made up the material.

Cohort placement rested on clinical history that participants reported themselves. The table lists this clone with a count of one. Sequencing was performed with immunoSEQ multiplex PCR; in TCRdb, only in-frame clones are kept and a portion is missing. This table has about 220,000 clones, 85% to 90% appearing once. Sequenced input: PBMCs or T cells enriched from blood (not recorded which). This clonotype was sampled from a woman aged 50 to 65 with acute COVID-19.

CDR3 amino acids: CASSARLAGGPSATGTQYF. The CDR3 DNA sequence: TGTGCCAGCAGTGCGCGACTAGCGGGAGGGCCTTCGGCAACAGGGACCCAGTACTTC. The V and J genes are TRBV28 and TRBJ2-5; 14 bases match TRBD2. Germline CDR1 reads MDHEN; CDR2 reads SYDVKM. The CDR3 extends over 19 amino acids. V trimming: 5 bases; J trimming: 7 bases; junction bases outside the gene matches: 18.